Listed below are T cell receptor beta chains from one sample, sequenced in a study of regulatory T cells in long-lasting Graves disease. Using its own MiXCR run on the multiplex PCR reads, TCRdb lists one record per CDR3 protein. Of around 460,000 distinct CDR3 sequences in the sample, approximately 15% were seen once. The sample was also reused in another study, on T cells in Graves' hyperthyroidism and ophthalmopathy.

This material consisted of peripheral blood mononuclear cells (PBMCs), taken at new diagnosis, from a patient treated with antithyroid drugs. Receptors originate from a woman aged 50 to 60 with Graves disease. The CDR3 runs from the conserved cysteine through the conserved F or W. A D gene is named only where the DNA matches it firmly. Part of the rows lack a size; the others show once, few, many or a class for expanded clones.

>TRBD2|many|TRBV2|TRBJ2-7
CASSEIGGRGYEQYF
TGTGCCAGCAGTGAAATTGGCGGGAGGGGCTACGAGCAGTACTTC
>NA|once|TRBV2|TRBJ2-1
CASREVSYNEQFF
TGTGCCAGCAGAGAGGTGTCCTACAATGAGCAGTTCTTC
>TRBD2|NA|TRBV20-1|TRBJ2-1
CSSLGEGGYNEQFF
TGCAGTTCCCTTGGGGAGGGTGGGTACAATGAGCAGTTCTTC
>NA|NA|TRBV6-2/TRBV6-3|TRBJ1-2
CASSYVGGYGYTF
TGTGCCAGCAGTTACGTGGGGGGTTATGGCTACACCTTC
>NA|NA|TRBV9|TRBJ2-7
CASSPRSSGEYEQYF
TGTGCCAGCAGCCCCAGGTCCAGTGGAGAGTACGAGCAGTACTTC
>NA|NA|TRBV28|TRBJ2-1
CASSFGKGTLSNEQFF
TGTGCCAGCAGTTTTGGAAAGGGGACTTTAAGCAATGAGCAGTTCTTC
>NA|few|TRBV2|TRBJ2-1
CASSEAPPGLLGRGSEQFF
TGTGCCAGCAGTGAAGCCCCCCCAGGACTCCTTGGCAGAGGTAGCGAGCAGTTCTTC
>TRBD1|few|TRBV7-9|TRBJ1-4
CASSSDRVNEKLFF
TGTGCCAGCAGCTCCGACAGGGTTAATGAAAAACTGTTTTTT
>NA|NA|TRBV4-1|TRBJ2-6
CASSHPPGRQSLSGANVLTF
TGCGCCAGCAGCCACCCCCCGGGGAGACAATCTCTCTCTGGGGCCAACGTCCTGACTTTC
>NA|many|TRBV27|TRBJ2-7
CASSFGLDSSYEQYF
TGTGCCAGCAGTTTTGGGCTCGACAGCTCCTACGAGCAGTACTTC
>NA|few|TRBV20-1|TRBJ2-7
CSARVFRFYEQYF
TGCAGTGCTAGAGTTTTTCGGTTCTACGAGCAGTACTTC
>TRBD2|few|TRBV4-1|TRBJ2-7
CASSPIGLAGRQYF
TGCGCCAGCAGCCCGATCGGACTAGCGGGCAGGCAGTACTTC
>NA|many|TRBV28|TRBJ1-4
CASSQLRGGEKLFF
TGTGCCAGCAGTCAGCTTCGGGGGGGAGAAAAACTGTTTTTT
>NA|many|TRBV5-1|TRBJ1-1
CASSLSTALLNTEAFF
TGCGCCAGCAGCTTGTCGACAGCACTATTGAACACTGAAGCTTTCTTT
>NA|few|TRBV9|TRBJ2-7
CASSRATNYEQYF
TGTGCCAGCAGCCGGGCAACAAACTACGAGCAGTACTTC
>TRBD2|many|TRBV5-1|TRBJ2-7
CASSLPSGLAGGEQYF
TGCGCCAGCAGCTTGCCCTCGGGTCTAGCGGGAGGGGAGCAGTACTTC
>NA|few|TRBV28|TRBJ1-2
CASSFPGEKIYGYTF
TGTGCCAGCAGTTTCCCGGGTGAAAAAATCTATGGCTACACCTTC
>NA|many|TRBV18|TRBJ2-5
CASSAHPGSAGETQYF
TGTGCCAGCTCAGCCCATCCAGGCTCCGCGGGAGAGACCCAGTACTTC
>TRBD2|NA|TRBV30|TRBJ2-1
CAWKGTSVVHEQFF
TGTGCCTGGAAAGGGACTAGTGTGGTACATGAGCAGTTCTTC
>TRBD2|NA|TRBV11-1|TRBJ2-2
CASSLRKSSGNTGELFF
TGTGCCAGCAGCCTCAGAAAGTCTAGCGGGAACACCGGGGAGCTGTTTTTT
>TRBD2|many|TRBV10-3|TRBJ2-7
CAIRLGTSGSSYEQYF
TGTGCCATCAGACTCGGGACTAGCGGGAGCTCCTACGAGCAGTACTTC
>NA|many|TRBV2|TRBJ2-3
CASIRETSDTQYF
TGTGCCAGCATACGAGAGACCTCAGATACGCAGTATTTT
>NA|few|TRBV28|TRBJ2-4
CASSFLLGSAKNIQYF
TGTGCCAGCAGTTTCCTCTTGGGCTCGGCCAAAAACATTCAGTACTTC
>NA|few|TRBV5-1|TRBJ1-6
CASSPLDRFDNSPLHF
TGCGCCAGCAGCCCATTGGACAGATTCGATAATTCACCCCTCCACTTT
>TRBD2|many|TRBV7-2|TRBJ2-7
CASRKPGGTSGTYYEQYF
TGTGCCAGCAGAAAACCGGGCGGGACTAGCGGGACTTACTACGAGCAGTACTTC
>TRBD1|many|TRBV6-1|TRBJ1-6
CASRIQGVGSPLHF
TGTGCCAGCAGGATACAGGGGGTGGGGTCACCCCTCCACTTT
>NA|many|TRBV18|TRBJ2-1
CASSEPAGPNEQFF
TGTGCCAGCTCAGAGCCAGCGGGCCCCAATGAGCAGTTCTTC
>NA|NA|TRBV7-2|TRBJ2-2
CASGWSSNTGELFF
TGTGCCAGCGGATGGAGTTCGAACACCGGGGAGCTGTTTTTT
>NA|NA|TRBV7-8|TRBJ2-7
CVSRRTAGSSYEQYF
TGTGTCAGCAGGCGGACAGCCGGTAGCTCCTACGAGCAGTACTTC
>TRBD2|once|TRBV5-1|TRBJ2-5
CASTPTSGQETQYF
TGCGCCAGCACCCCGACTAGCGGCCAAGAGACCCAGTACTTC
>NA|many|TRBV24-1|TRBJ2-3
CATSDMTTSTDTQYF
TGTGCCACCAGTGACATGACAACGAGCACAGATACGCAGTATTTT
>TRBD2|many|TRBV2|TRBJ2-2
CASSWTSGHTGELFF
TGTGCCAGCAGTTGGACTAGCGGACACACCGGGGAGCTGTTTTTT
>NA|few|TRBV5-8|TRBJ2-5
CASSPGTASGETQYF
TGTGCCAGCAGCCCAGGGACGGCCAGCGGAGAGACCCAGTACTTC
>NA|many|TRBV6-2/TRBV6-3|TRBJ1-5
CASRYDRINSNQPQHF
TGTGCCAGCAGATACGACAGGATTAATAGCAATCAGCCCCAGCATTTT
>TRBD1|many|TRBV27|TRBJ1-2
CASSTPGQGADRYTF
TGTGCCAGCAGTACTCCGGGACAGGGCGCTGATCGCTACACCTTC
>NA|many|TRBV7-2|TRBJ2-3
CASSDRPRPADTQYF
TGTGCCAGCAGCGATCGCCCAAGGCCCGCAGATACGCAGTATTTT
>NA|many|TRBV28|TRBJ2-7
CASSATGFYEQYF
TGTGCCAGCAGTGCCACAGGGTTCTACGAGCAGTACTTC
>NA|many|TRBV28|TRBJ2-7
CASSSTTYEQYF
TGTGCCAGCAGTTCAACGACCTACGAGCAGTACTTC
>NA|NA|TRBV30|TRBJ1-1
CAWNQNPENTEAFF
TGTGCCTGGAATCAAAACCCTGAGAACACTGAAGCTTTCTTT
>TRBD2|many|TRBV28|TRBJ2-3
CASSLEAGDTITDTQYF
TGTGCCAGCAGTTTAGAAGCGGGGGACACAATCACAGATACGCAGTATTTT
>NA|NA|TRBV7-9|TRBJ1-5
CASSLEGFGQPQHF
TGTGCCAGCAGCTTAGAGGGGTTCGGTCAGCCCCAGCATTTT
>TRBD2|NA|TRBV9|TRBJ2-4
CASSKGEGLAGVIQYF
TGTGCCAGCAGCAAAGGGGAAGGTCTAGCGGGGGTCATTCAGTACTTC
>NA|few|TRBV7-9|TRBJ2-3
CASSLMGSRGTDTQYF
TGTGCCAGCAGCTTAATGGGGTCAAGGGGCACAGATACGCAGTATTTT
>TRBD1|many|TRBV2|TRBJ1-2
CASSAHRGPNYGYTF
TGTGCCAGCAGTGCACACAGGGGACCTAACTATGGCTACACCTTC
>NA|many|TRBV6-1|TRBJ2-7
CASSEGPLLYEQYF
TGTGCCAGCAGTGAGGGACCTTTACTTTACGAGCAGTACTTC
>NA|NA|TRBV6-2/TRBV6-3|TRBJ2-1
CASGRMGGGTYNEQFF
TGTGCCAGCGGTCGGATGGGGGGCGGGACCTACAATGAGCAGTTCTTC
>TRBD1|few|TRBV29-1|TRBJ1-2
CSVLTGVNGYTF
TGCAGCGTTCTTACAGGGGTTAATGGCTACACCTTC
>NA|few|TRBV5-5|TRBJ2-1
CASSSLAYGTYNEQFF
TGTGCCAGCAGCTCGCTAGCGTATGGTACCTACAATGAGCAGTTCTTC